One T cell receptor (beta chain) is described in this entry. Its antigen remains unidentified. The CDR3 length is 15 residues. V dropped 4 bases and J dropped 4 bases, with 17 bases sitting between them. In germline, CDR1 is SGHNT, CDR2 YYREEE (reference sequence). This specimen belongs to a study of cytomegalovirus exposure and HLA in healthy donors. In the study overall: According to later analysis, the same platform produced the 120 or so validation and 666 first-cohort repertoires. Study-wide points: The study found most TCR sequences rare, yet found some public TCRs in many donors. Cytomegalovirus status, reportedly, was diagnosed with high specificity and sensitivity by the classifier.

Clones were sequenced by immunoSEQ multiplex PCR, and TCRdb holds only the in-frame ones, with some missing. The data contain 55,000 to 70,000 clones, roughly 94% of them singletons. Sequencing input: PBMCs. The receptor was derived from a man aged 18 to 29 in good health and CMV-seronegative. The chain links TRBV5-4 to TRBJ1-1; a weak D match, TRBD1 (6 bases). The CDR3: CASSTGAGAPTEAFF. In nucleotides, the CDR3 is TGTGCCAGCAGCACTGGGGCAGGGGCCCCCACTGAAGCTTTCTTT.